The next 20 T cell receptor beta chains were all read from a single sample in a study of blood T cell repertoires in COVID-19. Measured with immunoSEQ multiplex PCR; TCRdb has only the in-frame clones, and not every one. The sample lists approximately 44,000 clones, 80% to 90% occurring once. Material: peripheral blood. All receptors come from a man aged 60 to 69 with active COVID-19.

The chain couples TRBV5-6 to TRBJ2-5, with TRBD2 identical over 8 bases. CDR3 length: 16 amino acids. Unmatched junction bases numbered 9, after V lost 0 bases and J lost 5 bases. Germline-derived CDR1 and CDR2 are SGHDT and YYEEEE. CDR3 sequence (DNA): TGTGCCAGCAGCTTGGTGGTAGCGGGGCGTGGGGAGACCCAGTACTTC. Translating gives CASSLVVAGRGETQYF.

The chain has TRBV6-2 or TRBV6-3 and TRBJ2-1; 8 bases fit TRBD1. The CDR3 contains 16 residues. Germline trimming cut 4 bases from V and 6 bases from J; bases unmatched to any gene: 11. Germline CDR1 MNHEY, CDR2 SVGEGT. The CDR3 sequence is CASSFPRTGRGNEQFF. CDR3 coding DNA: TGTGCCAGCAGTTTCCCTAGGACAGGGCGCGGCAATGAGCAGTTCTTC.

This chain joins TRBV5-1 and TRBJ2-1, with 14 bases identical to TRBD2. V lost 5 bases, J lost 7 bases, and 8 bases stayed unmatched. CDR1 is SGHRS and CDR2 is YFSETQ in the germline V gene. The CDR3 is 16 residues long. For the CDR3, the DNA is TGCGCCAGCAGTTCAATTGGACTAGCGGGAGGAAATGAGCAGTTCTTC. It translates to CASSSIGLAGGNEQFF.

This chain links TRBV7-2 with TRBJ1-2; 7 nucleotides match TRBD1. V dropped 4 bases and J dropped 2; count of bases not matched to a gene: 1. This CDR3 is 13 amino acids long. The germline V gene has CDR1 SGHTA and CDR2 FQGNSA. The CDR3 region is CASSSGQNYGYTF. CDR3 bases: TGTGCCAGCAGCTCGGGACAGAACTATGGCTACACCTTC. The whole variable domain, remainder taken from reference TRBV7-2 and TRBJ1-2, is GAGVSQSPSNKVTEKGKDVELRCDPISGHTALYWYRQSLGQGLEFLIYFQGNSAPDKSGLPSDRFSAERTGGSVSTLTIQRTQQEDSAVYLCASSSGQNYGYTFGSGTRLTVV.

V is TRBV13 and J is TRBJ2-7; 9 nucleotides match TRBD2. Germline V CDR1 and CDR2: PRHDT, FYEKMQ (reference sequence). V lost 3 bases, J lost 3 bases, and 6 bases stayed unmatched. This CDR3 has 15 amino acids. The CDR3 DNA reads TGTGCCAGCAGCTTTACGGCGGGAGGGAGCTACGAGCAGTACTTC. This translates into CASSFTAGGSYEQYF. Supplemented by reference TRBV13 and TRBJ2-7, the full variable domain reads AAGVIQSPRHLIKEKRETATLKCYPIPRHDTVYWYQQGPGQDPQFLISFYEKMQSDKGSIPDRFSAQQFSDYHSELNMSSLELGDSALYFCASSFTAGGSYEQYFGPGTRLTVT.

The V gene is TRBV2, the J gene TRBJ2-5, with D uncertain. The germline CDR1 and CDR2 sequences are SNHLY and FYNNEI. This CDR3 has 13 residues. V lost 5 bases and J 5 bases, leaving 12 bases between the germline ends. CDR3 region: CASSPVVGETQYF. The CDR3 bases are TGTGCCAGCAGTCCTGTGGTCGGGGAGACCCAGTACTTC. Full variable domain (rest looked up from reference TRBV2 and TRBJ2-5): EPEVTQTPSHQVTQMGQEVILRCVPISNHLYFYWYRQILGQKVEFLVSFYNNEISEKSEIFDDQFSVERPDGSNFTLKIRSTKLEDSAMYFCASSPVVGETQYFGPGTRLLVL.

V gene TRBV19 combines with J gene TRBJ2-2, with TRBD1 matching 7 bases. Germline lookup yields CDR1 LNHDA and CDR2 SQIVND (reference sequence). The V and J ends lost 6 bases and 6 bases, in that order; junction bases with no gene match: 7. The CDR3 length is 14 residues. For the CDR3, the DNA is TGTGCCAGTAGGACAGGGCCATCATCCGGGGAGCTGTTTTTT. This encodes CASRTGPSSGELFF. Full variable domain (rest looked up from reference TRBV19 and TRBJ2-2): DGGITQSPKYLFRKEGQNVTLSCEQNLNHDAMYWYRQDPGQGLRLIYYSQIVNDFQKGDIAEGYSVSREKKESFPLTVTSAQKNPTAFYLCASRTGPSSGELFFGEGSRLTVL.

The chain has TRBV18 and TRBJ2-7, with TRBD1 matching over 10 bases. Looked up from germline, CDR1 is KGHSH and CDR2 is LQKENI. Trimming cost V 3 bases and J 1 base; bases outside gene matches: 0. The CDR3 covers 14 residues. The CDR3 loop reads CASSPDRGSYEQYF. Written as DNA, the CDR3 is TGTGCCAGCTCACCGGACAGGGGGTCCTACGAGCAGTACTTC.

This clone came up once. V gene TRBV19 combines with J gene TRBJ2-7; TRBD2 agrees at 7 bases. The V gene's germline CDR1 is LNHDA and CDR2 SQIVND (reference sequence). V lost 3 bases and J lost 3; bases outside the gene matches: 14. The CDR3 runs to 17 residues. The CDR3 loop is CASSIKSVGGNFYEQYF. The DNA for the CDR3 is TGTGCCAGTAGTATTAAATCCGTGGGAGGGAACTTCTACGAGCAGTACTTC.

The chain carries TRBV5-1 and TRBJ2-7, with D possibly being TRBD2 (5 bases). From germline, CDR1 is SGHRS and CDR2 YFSETQ. V lost 0 bases to trimming and J lost 2 bases, with 9 bases between them. This CDR3 is built from 14 residues. CDR3: CASSLVLATYEQYF. CDR3 nucleotides: TGCGCCAGCAGCTTGGTGCTAGCTACCTACGAGCAGTACTTC.

The V and J genes are TRBV12-3 or TRBV12-4 and TRBJ1-5; D remains ambiguous. The CDR3 totals 12 residues. V was trimmed by 2 bases and J by 6 bases, leaving 5 bases between them. The CDR3 DNA reads as TGTGCCAGCAGTTTACTTCGTCAGCCCCAGCATTTT. Translated: CASSLLRQPQHF.

The J gene is TRBJ2-3, the V gene TRBV24-1; maybe TRBD1 (5 bases). Trimming stripped 4 bases from V and 6 bases from J, with 7 bases between. Looked up from germline, CDR1 is KGHDR and CDR2 is SFDVKD. CDR3 length: 12 residues. This chain's CDR3 is CATSDYRDTQYF. In DNA form, the CDR3 reads TGTGCCACCAGTGACTACAGGGATACGCAGTATTTT.

The rearrangement links TRBV10-3 to TRBJ2-6; TRBD2 is a possible D gene (5 bases). There are 15 residues in the CDR3. V was cut by 4 bases and J by 4 bases, with 11 bases left in between. CDR1 is ENHRY and CDR2 is SYGVKD in the germline V gene. CDR3 amino acids: CAISAGAAGANVLTF. The CDR3 bases are TGTGCCATCAGTGCAGGAGCGGCGGGGGCCAACGTCCTGACTTTC.

The rearrangement uses TRBV9 and TRBJ2-7; no reliable D call. The CDR3 has 12 residues. Germline CDR1 is SGDLS and CDR2 is YYNGEE. Deletions cut 3 bases from V and 2 bases from J, with 6 bases between. CDR3 DNA sequence: TGTGCCAGCAGCGAAACGGCCTACGAGCAGTACTTC. This gives the protein CASSETAYEQYF.

The chain has TRBV19 and TRBJ2-7; 11 nucleotides align to TRBD2. With V trimmed by 5 bases and J by 0 bases, 3 bases remained unmatched. Germline lookup yields CDR1 LNHDA and CDR2 SQIVND (reference sequence). This CDR3 contains 15 residues. CDR3 sequence reads: CASSPTSGSSYEQYF. CDR3 DNA: TGTGCCAGTAGTCCAACTAGCGGGAGCTCCTACGAGCAGTACTTC.

The chain carries TRBV9 and TRBJ2-7; D possibly corresponds to TRBD1 (6 bases). Between the trimmed V and J ends, which lost 2 bases and 2 bases, there was a span of 14 bases. Germline-derived CDR1 and CDR2 are SGDLS and YYNGEE. CDR3 size: 15 residues. The CDR3 bases are TGTGCCAGCAGCGTCGGACAGCAAAGAGCCTACGAGCAGTACTTC. This translates into CASSVGQQRAYEQYF. The entire variable domain, with the rest obtained from reference TRBV9 and TRBJ2-7, is as follows: DSGVTQTPKHLITATGQRVTLRCSPRSGDLSVYWYQQSLDQGLQFLIQYYNGEERAKGNILERFSAQQFPDLHSELNLSSLELGDSALYFCASSVGQQRAYEQYFGPGTRLTVT.

The chain joins TRBV19 to TRBJ2-1; D is unclear. The length of the CDR3 is 15 residues. V dropped 3 bases and J dropped 7 bases, with 16 bases sitting between them. Germline V gene sequence: CDR1 LNHDA, CDR2 SQIVND (reference sequence). CDR3 protein: CASSIWSSVRNEQFF. The CDR3 DNA reads as TGTGCCAGTAGTATCTGGTCCTCGGTACGGAATGAGCAGTTCTTC.

The chain carries TRBV29-1 and TRBJ2-7, with a tentative D call TRBD1 (5 bases). Trimming shortened V by 2 bases and J by 0 bases, and 14 bases separated the two germline ends. The CDR3 runs 15 residues. Germline V gene lookup returns CDR1 SQVTM and CDR2 ANQGSEA. The CDR3 protein is CSVESEAGPSYEQYF. Here the CDR3 DNA reads TGCAGCGTTGAAAGCGAGGCAGGGCCCTCCTACGAGCAGTACTTC.

The chain employs TRBV6-5 and TRBJ1-3; D perhaps matches TRBD1 (5 bases). The CDR3 is 15 amino acids. CDR1 is MNHEY, CDR2 SVGAGI, per germline. V gave up 6 bases and J gave up 0 bases, with 12 bases separating them. The CDR3 DNA reads TGTGCCAGCAGGACAGAGCCTGCCTCTGGAAACACCATATATTTT. Protein product: CASRTEPASGNTIYF.

The V gene is TRBV6-2 or TRBV6-3, the J gene TRBJ2-5, with D perhaps TRBD2 (5 bases). Trimming stripped 6 bases from V and 4 bases from J, with 15 bases between. Germline CDR1 MNHEY, CDR2 SVGEGT. The CDR3 runs to 14 residues. The CDR3 spells CASSRGQRGETQYF. As DNA, the CDR3 is TGTGCCAGCAGCCGAGGGCAACGTGGAGAGACCCAGTACTTC.